Below are 6 T cell receptor beta chains sequenced from a single sample in a study of immune evolution from preneoplasia to lung adenocarcinoma. Data came from immunoSEQ multiplex PCR; TCRdb stores just in-frame clones and leaves some out. The table lists about 10,000 clones, 76% of them singletons, with about 28% in the top ten. The sequenced material came from FFPE normal lung tissue adjacent to the tumor. Receptor source: a person aged 60 to 70 with lung adenocarcinoma. Some clones in this sample may be carry-over from other donors' samples.

This clone was seen once. The gene calls are TRBV7-9 and TRBJ2-7; D not resolved. The CDR3 covers 11 residues. V lost 5 bases to trimming and J lost 3 bases, with 5 bases between them. Looked up from germline, CDR1 is SEHNR and CDR2 is FQNEAQ (reference sequence). The CDR3 bases are TGTGCCAGCAGCCAATTCTACGAGCAGTACTTC. Its translation: CASSQFYEQYF.

The chain uses TRBV18 and TRBJ2-1, with 7 bases fitting TRBD2. The CDR3 length is 13 residues. Germline loops: CDR1 KGHSH, CDR2 LQKENI. Trimming at V came to 0 bases and at J to 8 bases, leaving 1 base not matched to a gene. CDR3: CASSPPLADEQFF. The CDR3 DNA reads TGTGCCAGCTCACCACCGCTAGCGGATGAGCAGTTCTTC. Looking up the rest from reference TRBV18 and TRBJ2-1 gives the full variable domain: NAGVMQNPRHLVRRRGQEARLRCSPMKGHSHVYWYRQLPEEGLKFMVYLQKENIIDESGMPKERFSAEFPKEGPSILRIQQVVRGDSAAYFCASSPPLADEQFFGPGTRLTVL.

The rearrangement uses TRBV19 and TRBJ2-7, with 7 bases identical to TRBD2. The CDR3 extends over 16 amino acids. J gave up 7 bases and V 4 bases, and 16 bases lay outside the gene matches. Germline V CDR1 and CDR2: LNHDA, SQIVND (reference sequence). CDR3 sequence reads: CASSSPMSGAGREQYF. In DNA form, the CDR3 reads TGTGCCAGTAGTAGCCCCATGTCGGGCGCCGGGAGGGAGCAGTACTTC. Full variable domain (rest looked up from reference TRBV19 and TRBJ2-7): DGGITQSPKYLFRKEGQNVTLSCEQNLNHDAMYWYRQDPGQGLRLIYYSQIVNDFQKGDIAEGYSVSREKKESFPLTVTSAQKNPTAFYLCASSSPMSGAGREQYFGPGTRLTVT.

V and J are TRBV4-3 and TRBJ2-7, with D possibly TRBD1 on 5 matching bases. Trimming shortened V by 3 bases and J by 0 bases, and 15 bases separated the two germline ends. The CDR3 covers 16 residues. Per the germline V gene, CDR1 is LGHNA and CDR2 is YSLEER. The CDR3 DNA is TGCGCCAGCAGCCACCAAAGGGGCCGGAGCTCCTACGAGCAGTACTTC. This translates into CASSHQRGRSSYEQYF.

J is TRBJ1-2 and V is TRBV4-2; a weak D match, TRBD1 (6 bases). The germline V gene encodes CDR1 LGHNA and CDR2 YNFKEQ. The CDR3 totals 19 residues. V lost 0 bases to trimming and J lost 2 bases, with 22 bases between them. CDR3 coding DNA: TGTGCCAGCAGCCAAGAACTTAGGGCAGGGGCCTTTCAAAACTATGGCTACACCTTC. Translating gives CASSQELRAGAFQNYGYTF.

The chain couples TRBV2 to TRBJ1-1, with TRBD1 matching 9 bases. The V gene end was trimmed by 6 bases and the J gene end by 5 bases; junction bases not matched to a gene: 7. In germline, CDR1 is SNHLY, CDR2 FYNNEI. CDR3 size: 14 residues. CDR3 in amino acids: CASRDRTGETEAFF. CDR3 DNA: TGTGCCAGCAGGGACAGGACAGGGGAAACTGAAGCTTTCTTT.